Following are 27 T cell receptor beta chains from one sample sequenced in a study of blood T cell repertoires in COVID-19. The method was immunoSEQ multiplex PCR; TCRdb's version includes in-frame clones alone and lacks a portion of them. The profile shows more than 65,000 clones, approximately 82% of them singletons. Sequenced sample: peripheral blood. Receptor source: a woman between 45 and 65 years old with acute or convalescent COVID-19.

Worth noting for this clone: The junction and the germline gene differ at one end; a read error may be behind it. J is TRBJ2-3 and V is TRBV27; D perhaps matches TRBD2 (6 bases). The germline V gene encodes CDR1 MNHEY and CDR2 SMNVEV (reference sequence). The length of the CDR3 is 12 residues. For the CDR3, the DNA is TGTGCCAGCAGTTCAAAGGCGGGACGGCAAATTTTT. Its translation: CASSSKAGRQIF.

CDR3 loop: CASSPAGWGEETQYF. The CDR3 DNA follows: TGTGCCAGCAGTCCAGCAGGGTGGGGGGAGGAGACCCAGTACTTC. The V call is TRBV6-5, the J call TRBJ2-5; D perhaps matches TRBD2 (6 bases). CDR3 size: 15 residues. Germline CDR1 reads MNHEY; CDR2 reads SVGAGI. The germline V and J ends were trimmed by 5 bases and 5 bases, with 18 bases remaining between them.

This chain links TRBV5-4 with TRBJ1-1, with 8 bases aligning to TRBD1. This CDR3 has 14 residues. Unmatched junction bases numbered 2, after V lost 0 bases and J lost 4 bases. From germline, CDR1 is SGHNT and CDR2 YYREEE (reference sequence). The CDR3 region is CASSLDTGGTEAFF. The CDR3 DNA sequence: TGTGCCAGCAGCTTGGATACAGGGGGCACTGAAGCTTTCTTT.

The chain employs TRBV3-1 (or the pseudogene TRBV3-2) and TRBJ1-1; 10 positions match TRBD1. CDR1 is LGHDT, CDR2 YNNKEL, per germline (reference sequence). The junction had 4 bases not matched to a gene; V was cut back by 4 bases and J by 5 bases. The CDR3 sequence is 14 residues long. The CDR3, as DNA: TGTGCCAGCAGCCTTGGGACAGGGGCTACTGAAGCTTTCTTT. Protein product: CASSLGTGATEAFF.

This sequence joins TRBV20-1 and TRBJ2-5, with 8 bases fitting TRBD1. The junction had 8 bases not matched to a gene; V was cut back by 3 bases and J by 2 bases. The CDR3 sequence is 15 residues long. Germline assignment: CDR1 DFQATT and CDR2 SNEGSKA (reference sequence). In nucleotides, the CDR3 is TGCAGTGCTAGTCCCCGACAGGGGCTACAAGAGACCCAGTACTTC. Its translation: CSASPRQGLQETQYF.

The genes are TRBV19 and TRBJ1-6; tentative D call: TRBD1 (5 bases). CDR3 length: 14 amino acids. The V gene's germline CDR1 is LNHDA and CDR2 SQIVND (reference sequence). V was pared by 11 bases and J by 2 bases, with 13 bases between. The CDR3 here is CASGGEAYNSPLHF. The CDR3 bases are TGTGCCTCCGGGGGGGAGGCCTATAATTCACCCCTCCACTTT. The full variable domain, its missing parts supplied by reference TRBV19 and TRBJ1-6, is DGGITQSPKYLFRKEGQNVTLSCEQNLNHDAMYWYRQDPGQGLRLIYYSQIVNDFQKGDIAEGYSVSREKKESFPLTVTSAQKNPTAFYLCASGGEAYNSPLHFGNGTRLTVT.

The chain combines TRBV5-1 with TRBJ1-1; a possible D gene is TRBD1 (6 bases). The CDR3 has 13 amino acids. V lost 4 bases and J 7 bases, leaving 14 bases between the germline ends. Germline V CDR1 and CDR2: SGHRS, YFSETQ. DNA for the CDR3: TGCGCCAGCAGCCCACAGGGTTCTGGTGAAGCTTTCTTT. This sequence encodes CASSPQGSGEAFF.

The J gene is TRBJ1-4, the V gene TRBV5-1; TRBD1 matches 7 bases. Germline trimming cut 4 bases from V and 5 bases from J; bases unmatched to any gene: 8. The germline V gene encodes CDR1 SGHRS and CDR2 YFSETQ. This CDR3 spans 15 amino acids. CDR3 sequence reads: CASSGTGTVNEKLFF. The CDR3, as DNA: TGCGCCAGCAGCGGTACCGGGACAGTGAATGAAAAACTGTTTTTT. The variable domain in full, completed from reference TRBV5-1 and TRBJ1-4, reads KAGVTQTPRYLIKTRGQQVTLSCSPISGHRSVSWYQQTPGQGLQFLFEYFSETQRNKGNFPGRFSGRQFSNSRSEMNVSTLELGDSALYLCASSGTGTVNEKLFFGSGTQLSVL.

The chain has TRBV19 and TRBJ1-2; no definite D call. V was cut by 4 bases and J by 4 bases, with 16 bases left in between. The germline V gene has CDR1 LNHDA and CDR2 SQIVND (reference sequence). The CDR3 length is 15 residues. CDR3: CASSTRLGSSYGYTF. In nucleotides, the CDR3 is TGTGCCAGTAGTACCCGCCTAGGTTCCTCCTATGGCTACACCTTC.

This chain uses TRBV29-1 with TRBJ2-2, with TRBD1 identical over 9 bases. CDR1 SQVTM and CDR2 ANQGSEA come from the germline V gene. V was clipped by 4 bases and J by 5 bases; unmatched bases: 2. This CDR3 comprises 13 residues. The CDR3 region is CSVGTGVTGELFF. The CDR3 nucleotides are TGCAGCGTTGGGACAGGGGTGACCGGGGAGCTGTTTTTT.

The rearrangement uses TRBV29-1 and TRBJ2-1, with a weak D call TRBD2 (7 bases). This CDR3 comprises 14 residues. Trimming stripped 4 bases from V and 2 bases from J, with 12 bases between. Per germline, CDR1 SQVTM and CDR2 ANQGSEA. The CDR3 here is CSVGGGGAYNEQFF. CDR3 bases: TGCAGCGTTGGGGGAGGGGGGGCCTACAATGAGCAGTTCTTC.

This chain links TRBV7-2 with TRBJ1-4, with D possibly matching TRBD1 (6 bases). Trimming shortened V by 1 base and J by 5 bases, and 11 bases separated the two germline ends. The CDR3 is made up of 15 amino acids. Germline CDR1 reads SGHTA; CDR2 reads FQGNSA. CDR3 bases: TGTGCCAGCAGCTTAGTACAGGGACGAAATGAAAAACTGTTTTTT. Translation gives CASSLVQGRNEKLFF. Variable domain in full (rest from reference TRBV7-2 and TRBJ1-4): GAGVSQSPSNKVTEKGKDVELRCDPISGHTALYWYRQSLGQGLEFLIYFQGNSAPDKSGLPSDRFSAERTGGSVSTLTIQRTQQEDSAVYLCASSLVQGRNEKLFFGSGTQLSVL.

As DNA, the CDR3 is TGTGCCATCAGTGTGGGGGGACAGGGGGAAAAACTGTTTTTT. It translates to CAISVGGQGEKLFF. The chain couples TRBV10-3 to TRBJ1-4; 10 bases map to TRBD1. From germline, CDR1 is ENHRY and CDR2 SYGVKD. CDR3 length equals 14 residues. The J segment lost 8 bases and the V segment lost 4 bases, leaving 4 bases of the junction unmatched.

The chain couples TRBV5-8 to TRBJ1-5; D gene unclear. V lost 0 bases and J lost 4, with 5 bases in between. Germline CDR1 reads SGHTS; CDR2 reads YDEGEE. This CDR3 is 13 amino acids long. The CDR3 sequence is CASSLGLNQPQHF. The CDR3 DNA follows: TGTGCCAGCAGCTTGGGACTGAATCAGCCCCAGCATTTT. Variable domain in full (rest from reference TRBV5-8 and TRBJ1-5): EAGVTQSPTHLIKTRGQQATLRCSPISGHTSVYWYQQALGLGLQFLLWYDEGEERNRGNFPPRFSGRQFPNYSSELNVNALELEDSALYLCASSLGLNQPQHFGDGTRLSIL.

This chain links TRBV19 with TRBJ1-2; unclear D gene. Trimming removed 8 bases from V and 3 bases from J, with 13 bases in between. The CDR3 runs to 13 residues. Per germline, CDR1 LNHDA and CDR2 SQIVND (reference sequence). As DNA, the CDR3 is TGTGCCAGTGGAGGGATCGGGTACTATGGCTACACCTTC. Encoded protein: CASGGIGYYGYTF.

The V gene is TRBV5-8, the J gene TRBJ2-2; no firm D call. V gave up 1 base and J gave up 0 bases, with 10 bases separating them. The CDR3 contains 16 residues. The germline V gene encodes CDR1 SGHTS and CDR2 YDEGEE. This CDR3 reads CASSLLGQANTGELFF. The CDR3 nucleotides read TGTGCCAGCAGCTTGCTTGGGCAGGCGAACACCGGGGAGCTGTTTTTT.

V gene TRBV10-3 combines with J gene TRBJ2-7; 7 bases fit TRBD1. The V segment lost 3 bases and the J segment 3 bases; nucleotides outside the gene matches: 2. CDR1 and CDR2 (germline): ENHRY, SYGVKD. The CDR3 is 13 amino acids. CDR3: CAISDRTGYEQYF. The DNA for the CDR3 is TGTGCCATCAGTGACAGGACAGGCTACGAGCAGTACTTC.

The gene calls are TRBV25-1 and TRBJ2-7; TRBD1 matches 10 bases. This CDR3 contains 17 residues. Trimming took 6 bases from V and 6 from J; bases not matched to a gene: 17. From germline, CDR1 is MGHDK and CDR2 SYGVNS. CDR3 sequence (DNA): TGTGCCAGCAGATCGCACACTCCGGGACAGGGGTTGGGCGAGCAGTACTTC. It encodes CASRSHTPGQGLGEQYF.

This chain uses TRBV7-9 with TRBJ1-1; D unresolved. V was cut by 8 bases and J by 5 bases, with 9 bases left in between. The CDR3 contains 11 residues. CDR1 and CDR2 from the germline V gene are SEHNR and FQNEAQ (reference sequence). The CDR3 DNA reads TGTGCCAGCGCGAAGTGGACTGAAGCTTTCTTT. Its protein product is CASAKWTEAFF.

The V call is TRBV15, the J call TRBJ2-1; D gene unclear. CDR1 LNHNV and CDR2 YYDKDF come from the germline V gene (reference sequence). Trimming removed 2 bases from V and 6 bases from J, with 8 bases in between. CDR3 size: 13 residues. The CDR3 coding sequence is TGTGCCACCAGCAGAAACATGGCCAATGAGCAGTTCTTC. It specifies CATSRNMANEQFF.

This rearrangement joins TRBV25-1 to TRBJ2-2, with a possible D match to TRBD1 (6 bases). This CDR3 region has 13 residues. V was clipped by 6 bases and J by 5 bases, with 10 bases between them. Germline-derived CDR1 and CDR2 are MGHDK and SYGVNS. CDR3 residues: CASRTGGTGELFF. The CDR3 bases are TGTGCCAGCAGGACAGGAGGTACCGGGGAGCTGTTTTTT.

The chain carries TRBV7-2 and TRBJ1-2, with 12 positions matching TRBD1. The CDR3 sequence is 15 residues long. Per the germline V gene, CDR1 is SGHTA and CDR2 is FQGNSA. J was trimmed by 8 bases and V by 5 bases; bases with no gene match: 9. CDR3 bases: TGTGCCAGCAGCCGCAGGGGACAGGGGGCTGCGGGCTACACCTTC. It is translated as CASSRRGQGAAGYTF.

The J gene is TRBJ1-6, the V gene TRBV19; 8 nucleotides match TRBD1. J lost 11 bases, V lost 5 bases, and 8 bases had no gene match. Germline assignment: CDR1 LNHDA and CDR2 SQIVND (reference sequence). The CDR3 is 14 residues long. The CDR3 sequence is CASSANSGGAPLHF. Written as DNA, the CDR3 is TGTGCCAGTAGTGCAAACTCAGGGGGCGCACCCCTCCACTTT.

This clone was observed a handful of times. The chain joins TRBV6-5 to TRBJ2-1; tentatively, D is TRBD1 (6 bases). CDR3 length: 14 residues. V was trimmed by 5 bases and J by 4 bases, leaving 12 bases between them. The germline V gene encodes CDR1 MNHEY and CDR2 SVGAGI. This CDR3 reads CASSTRDTYNEQFF. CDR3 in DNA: TGTGCCAGCAGTACCCGGGACACTTACAATGAGCAGTTCTTC.

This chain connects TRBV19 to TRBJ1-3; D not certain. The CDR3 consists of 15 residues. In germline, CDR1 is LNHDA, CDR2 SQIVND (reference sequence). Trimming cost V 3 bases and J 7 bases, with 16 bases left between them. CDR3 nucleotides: TGTGCCAGTAGTATCGGAGGGCTCAGAGCGAACACCATATATTTT. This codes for CASSIGGLRANTIYF.

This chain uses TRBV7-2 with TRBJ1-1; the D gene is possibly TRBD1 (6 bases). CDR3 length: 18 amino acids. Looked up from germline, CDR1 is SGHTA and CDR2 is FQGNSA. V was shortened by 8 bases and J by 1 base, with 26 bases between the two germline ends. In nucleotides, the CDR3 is TGTGCCAGCCTTCGTTCTATAGGGATAAGGGGGTGGAACACTGAAGCTTTCTTT. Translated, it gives CASLRSIGIRGWNTEAFF. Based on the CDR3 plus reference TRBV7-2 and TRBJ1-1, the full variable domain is GAGVSQSPSNKVTEKGKDVELRCDPISGHTALYWYRQSLGQGLEFLIYFQGNSAPDKSGLPSDRFSAERTGGSVSTLTIQRTQQEDSAVYLCASLRSIGIRGWNTEAFFGQGTRLTVV.

In DNA form, the CDR3 reads TGCGCCAGCGCACTAGGTTCTAACTATGGCTACACCTTC. Translating gives CASALGSNYGYTF. This chain uses TRBV5-1 with TRBJ1-2; D ambiguous. The V end was cut by 7 bases, the J end by 0 bases, with 10 bases between. The CDR3 is 13 residues long. In germline, CDR1 is SGHRS, CDR2 YFSETQ.